The 9 T cell receptor beta chains below all came from one sample that was sequenced in a study of T-cell memory formation after mild COVID-19. TCRdb recomputed calls from the 5' RACE reads with MiXCR, one row per CDR3 protein. This sample has about 470,000 distinct CDR3 sequences, with roughly 25% found just once. Sequenced sample: PBMCs or a T cell subset sorted from them (not recorded which). The receptors were sampled from an adult woman who had mild COVID-19 (a few samples of this study predate the infection). Cell type and time point are not known.

This clonotype turned up a few times. The chain recombines TRBV4-1 with TRBJ2-7; D ambiguous. The V end was cut by 4 bases, the J end by 6 bases, with 19 bases between. The CDR3 is 15 residues long. CDR1 and CDR2 from the germline V gene are MGHRA and YSYEKL. CDR3 sequence: CASSPMDPIPSEQYF. CDR3 coding DNA: TGCGCCAGCAGCCCCATGGACCCAATTCCCAGCGAGCAGTACTTC.

This clonotype was observed a handful of times. V and J are TRBV20-1 and TRBJ2-5, with 10 bases aligning to TRBD2. This CDR3 comprises 13 residues. Germline V gives CDR1 DFQATT, CDR2 SNEGSKA (reference sequence). The V and J ends lost 6 bases and 5 bases, in that order; junction bases with no gene match: 6. CDR3 coding DNA: TGCAGTGCGGCAGGGACTAGCGACGAGACCCAGTACTTC. It is translated as CSAAGTSDETQYF.

This chain joins TRBV27 and TRBJ1-1, with 8 bases identical to TRBD1. The CDR3 runs 13 residues. Losses at the gene ends were 0 bases for V and 11 bases for J; bases not matched to a gene: 5. Germline CDR1 MNHEY, CDR2 SMNVEV (reference sequence). The CDR3 bases are TGTGCCAGCAGTTTATCCCAGACAGGGGACGCTTTCTTT. This translates into CASSLSQTGDAFF.

V gene TRBV20-1 combines with J gene TRBJ2-7; D remains unclear. The CDR3 runs 13 residues. V was shortened by 3 bases and J by 0 bases, with 9 bases between the two germline ends. Germline V gene sequence: CDR1 DFQATT, CDR2 SNEGSKA (reference sequence). The CDR3 reads CSASFRSSYEQYF. The CDR3 DNA is TGCAGTGCTAGCTTCAGGAGCTCCTACGAGCAGTACTTC.

This clonotype has only a few counts. The J gene is TRBJ2-4, the V gene TRBV27; 8 positions agree with TRBD1. The CDR3 totals 14 residues. V lost 6 bases, J lost 7 bases, and 8 bases stayed unmatched. Germline-derived CDR1 and CDR2 are MNHEY and SMNVEV (reference sequence). CDR3 in amino acids: CASRPPGGGNIQYF. CDR3 nucleotides: TGTGCCAGCAGACCACCAGGGGGCGGGAACATTCAGTACTTC.

V is TRBV12-3 or TRBV12-4 and J is TRBJ1-5; D is uncertain. V was shortened by 2 bases and J by 0 bases, with 8 bases between the two germline ends. The CDR3 extends over 15 amino acids. This CDR3 is CASSLSSYSNQPQHF. The CDR3, as DNA: TGTGCCAGCAGTTTATCCTCTTATAGCAATCAGCCCCAGCATTTT.

The chain is built from TRBV2 and TRBJ2-7, with unresolved D. The V and J ends lost 9 bases and 0 bases respectively, with 12 bases between them. Germline-derived CDR1 and CDR2 are SNHLY and FYNNEI. This CDR3 has 13 amino acids. This chain's CDR3 is CARKADDSYEQYF. The CDR3 DNA is TGTGCCAGAAAGGCAGACGACTCCTACGAGCAGTACTTC.

The chain has TRBV7-2 and TRBJ2-5, with 13 positions matching TRBD2. The CDR3 sequence is 17 residues long. Germline CDR1 and CDR2: SGHTA and FQGNSA. Trimming took 0 bases from V and 3 from J; bases not matched to a gene: 4. The DNA for the CDR3 is TGTGCCAGCAGCTTAGCTGCACTAGCGGGAGGGAAAGAGACCCAGTACTTC. Its protein is CASSLAALAGGKETQYF.

The chain uses TRBV30 and TRBJ2-3; D may match TRBD1 or TRBD2 (6 bases each). CDR1 is GTSNPN, CDR2 SVGIG, per germline (reference sequence). The CDR3 spans 16 residues. Trimming removed 3 bases from V and 4 bases from J, with 20 bases in between. The CDR3: CAWSVNWGALPDTQYF. In DNA, the CDR3 is TGTGCCTGGAGCGTGAATTGGGGGGCGCTCCCAGATACGCAGTATTTT.